This paragraph covers one T cell receptor beta chain sequence. The CDR3 has 14 amino acids. Per the germline V gene, CDR1 is KGHSH and CDR2 is LQKENI. V trimming: 5 bases; J trimming: 4 bases; junction bases outside the gene matches: 6. The data originate from a study of blood T cell repertoires in COVID-19. Study as a whole: Collection of acute and convalescent COVID-19 samples took place in the United States, Italy and Spain. Sources were T cells, B-cell-depleted T cells, or PBMCs; the material itself was cDNA or gDNA.

In the original processing: Amplification of reference gene primers provided the estimated nucleated cell counts. The data were produced by immunoSEQ multiplex PCR, yet TCRdb's version contains in-frame clones alone and is incomplete. That table is the source of V, J and clone size, and D and trimming were worked out from the DNA. This table holds over 300,000 clones, more than 70% found once. The source of this sequence is a man between 35 and 55 years old with acute or convalescent COVID-19. Sequenced: peripheral blood. The rearrangement joins TRBV18 to TRBJ1-2; 8 bases fit TRBD1. The CDR3 DNA follows: TGTGCCAGCTCAGCGACAGGGGCTAGCTATGGCTACACCTTC. This encodes CASSATGASYGYTF.